The source of this T cell receptor (beta chain) is a study of Ad26.COV2.S vaccination and SARS-CoV-2 variants. The sample's treatment: around 19 received Ad26.COV2.S at low or high dose, single or two shots; roughly five received placebo; per-sample allocation not given. Specimens were obtained on day 63 following the first vaccine or placebo injection. Generated by immunoSEQ multiplex PCR, the TCRdb table keeps only in-frame clones and is missing some. The sample has about 680,000 clones; approximately 88% are singletons. The germline V gene has CDR1 MNHEY and CDR2 SVGEGT. This CDR3 contains 15 residues. V lost 4 bases and J lost 1; bases outside the gene matches: 1.

Sequencing was performed on peripheral blood, taken in a trial of Ad26.COV2.S vaccine versus placebo. The clonotype was recovered from a person between 18 and 65 years old who received the Ad26.COV2.S COVID-19 vaccine or a placebo. The rearrangement links TRBV6-2 or TRBV6-3 to TRBJ2-3, with 11 bases aligning to TRBD2. CDR3 loop: CASSLTSGGTDTQYF. The CDR3 nucleotides read TGTGCCAGCAGTTTGACTAGCGGGGGCACAGATACGCAGTATTTT.